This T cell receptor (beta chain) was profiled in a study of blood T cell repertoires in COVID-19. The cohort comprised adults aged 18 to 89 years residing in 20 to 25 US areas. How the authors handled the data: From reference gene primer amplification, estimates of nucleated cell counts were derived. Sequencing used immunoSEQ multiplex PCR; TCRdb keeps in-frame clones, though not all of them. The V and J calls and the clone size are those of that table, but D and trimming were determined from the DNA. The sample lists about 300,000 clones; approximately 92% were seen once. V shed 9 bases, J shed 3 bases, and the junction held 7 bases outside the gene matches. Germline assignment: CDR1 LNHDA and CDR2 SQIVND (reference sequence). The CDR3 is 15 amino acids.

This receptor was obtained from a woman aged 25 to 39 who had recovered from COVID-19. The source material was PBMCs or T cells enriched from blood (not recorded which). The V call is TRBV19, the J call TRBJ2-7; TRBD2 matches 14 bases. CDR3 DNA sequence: TGTGCCAGCTCCCGGGGACTAGCGGGAGACTACGAGCAGTACTTC. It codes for CASSRGLAGDYEQYF.